This is a list of T cell receptor beta chains from one sample in a study of T cell responses to AZD1222 COVID-19 vaccine. Data came from immunoSEQ multiplex PCR; TCRdb stores just in-frame clones and leaves some out. Of some 130,000 clones in the sample, 70% to 90% were seen once. Material: peripheral blood, obtained on day 0 of AZD1222 vaccination. The origin of the receptors is an adult in good health. The CDR3 runs from the conserved cysteine through the conserved F or W. Each record gives: D gene, J gene, CDR3 length, V gene, clone size, CDR3 protein, CDR3 DNA. The D gene is left open where the match is weak. A clone size is listed for some rows: how often the clone was seen (once, few, many), or a class if it is expanded.

NA | TRBJ1-5 | 14 | TRBV6-5 | NA | CASRSGGRAQPQHF | TGTGCCAGCAGGTCGGGGGGCAGGGCTCAGCCCCAGCATTTT
NA | TRBJ2-1 | 17 | TRBV2 | NA | CASSGDSSHLWDNEQFF | TGTGCCAGCAGTGGGGACTCGTCCCATTTGTGGGACAATGAGCAGTTCTTC
NA | TRBJ1-3 | 15 | TRBV9 | NA | CASSVTGQAGNTIYF | TGTGCCAGCAGCGTAACAGGGCAAGCTGGAAACACCATATATTTT
NA | TRBJ1-2 | 13 | TRBV12-3/TRBV12-4 | NA | CASRGPIFTSPHF | TGTGCCAGCAGGGGTCCTATTTTCACTTCTCCCCACTTC
NA | TRBJ1-2 | 11 | TRBV29-1 | NA | CSVEVDFGYTF | TGCAGCGTTGAGGTGGATTTTGGCTACACCTTC
NA | TRBJ2-1 | 16 | TRBV3-1/TRBV3-2 | NA | CASSQGPVPPYNEQFF | TGTGCCAGCAGCCAAGGCCCAGTTCCCCCCTACAATGAGCAGTTCTTC
NA | TRBJ2-2 | 13 | TRBV27 | NA | CASSFRGGGELFF | TGTGCCAGCAGTTTCCGGGGAGGCGGGGAGCTGTTTTTT
NA | TRBJ1-2 | 13 | TRBV24-1 | NA | CATSDLGGRDYTF | TGTGCCACCAGTGATTTAGGGGGACGGGACTACACCTTC
NA | TRBJ1-3 | 24 | TRBV14 | NA | CASSQGPDNNVGGYRPNSGNTIYF | TGTGCCAGCAGCCAAGGGCCCGATAATAATGTCGGGGGCTACCGCCCCAACTCTGGAAACACCATATATTTT
NA | TRBJ1-4 | 14 | TRBV5-1 | once | CASSLGGLDEKLFF | TGCGCCAGCAGCTTGGGGGGGCTGGATGAAAAACTGTTTTTT
NA | TRBJ2-2 | 18 | TRBV5-1 | NA | CASSLESYPGWGTGELFF | TGCGCCAGCAGCTTGGAGAGTTATCCGGGGTGGGGTACCGGGGAGCTGTTTTTT
NA | TRBJ2-7 | 13 | TRBV5-1 | NA | CASRSTDSYEQYF | TGCGCCAGCAGGTCGACAGACTCCTACGAGCAGTACTTC
NA | TRBJ1-1 | 13 | TRBV25-1 | NA | CASRGSGNTEAFF | TGTGCCAGCAGGGGCTCAGGTAACACTGAAGCTTTCTTT
TRBD1 | TRBJ1-2 | 15 | TRBV10-3 | NA | CAIRSGTGYRYGYTF | TGTGCCATCAGATCCGGGACAGGGTATAGATATGGCTACACCTTC
NA | TRBJ1-1 | 11 | TRBV6-5 | NA | CASSLQGEAFF | TGTGCCAGCTCGCTACAGGGTGAAGCTTTCTTT
NA | TRBJ1-2 | 14 | TRBV29-1 | NA | CSVVRGEGSYGYTF | TGCAGCGTTGTTCGGGGGGAGGGTTCTTATGGCTACACCTTC
NA | TRBJ1-3 | 16 | TRBV27 | NA | CASSVRTPYSGNTIYF | TGTGCCAGCAGTGTAAGGACACCATACTCTGGAAACACCATATATTTT
NA | TRBJ2-3 | 16 | TRBV19 | NA | CASSTNTGFEADTQYF | TGTGCCAGTAGTACCAATACAGGGTTCGAGGCAGATACGCAGTATTTT
NA | TRBJ1-4 | 15 | TRBV7-9 | NA | CASSLPVGTWEKLFF | TGTGCCAGCAGCTTACCGGTCGGAACCTGGGAAAAACTGTTTTTT
NA | TRBJ2-7 | 13 | TRBV5-1 | NA | CASSLEGAMGQYF | TGCGCCAGCAGCTTGGAGGGTGCGATGGGGCAGTACTTC
TRBD1 | TRBJ1-2 | 13 | TRBV9 | NA | CASSVGQGAGYTF | TGTGCCAGCAGCGTAGGACAGGGGGCTGGCTACACCTTC
NA | TRBJ1-1 | 11 | TRBV20-1 | NA | CSAKWGIEAFF | TGCAGTGCCAAATGGGGGATTGAAGCTTTCTTT
NA | TRBJ1-2 | 13 | TRBV6-6 | NA | CASIPDGVYGYTF | TGTGCCAGCATCCCAGACGGAGTCTATGGCTACACCTTC
NA | TRBJ2-7 | 8 | TRBV28 | NA | CATGEQYF | TGTGCCACCGGCGAGCAGTACTTC
NA | TRBJ1-1 | 16 | TRBV29-1 | NA | CSVLFPLWATGTEAFF | TGCAGCGTTTTATTTCCCCTTTGGGCAACGGGGACTGAAGCTTTCTTT
TRBD2 | TRBJ2-2 | 14 | TRBV28 | NA | CASTLPGRAGELFF | TGTGCCAGCACCCTCCCGGGGAGGGCCGGGGAGCTGTTTTTT
NA | TRBJ1-2 | 14 | TRBV19 | NA | CASSSADRIYGYTF | TGTGCCAGTAGTTCCGCTGACAGGATCTATGGCTACACCTTC
NA | TRBJ2-2 | 14 | TRBV9 | NA | CASSVEGLGGELFF | TGTGCCAGCAGCGTAGAGGGACTCGGCGGGGAGCTGTTTTTT
NA | TRBJ1-2 | 12 | TRBV14 | NA | CASSQDTGVYTF | TGTGCCAGCAGCCAAGATACAGGAGTCTACACCTTC
NA | TRBJ1-1 | 16 | TRBV19 | NA | CASSTSPTRMNTEAFF | TGTGCCAGTAGTACCTCTCCGACAAGGATGAACACTGAAGCTTTCTTT
TRBD1 | TRBJ1-1 | 16 | TRBV5-4 | NA | CASSSEGGTWDTEAFF | TGTGCCAGCAGCTCAGAAGGGGGCACGTGGGATACTGAAGCTTTCTTT
TRBD2 | TRBJ2-1 | 16 | TRBV29-1 | NA | CSVAGTSGSQWNEQFF | TGCAGCGTCGCAGGGACTAGCGGGAGTCAATGGAATGAGCAGTTCTTC
NA | TRBJ2-7 | 15 | TRBV9 | NA | CASSVAGTQGYEQYF | TGTGCCAGCAGCGTGGCCGGGACCCAGGGTTACGAGCAGTACTTC
NA | TRBJ1-2 | 11 | TRBV30 | NA | CAWSARHGYTF | TGTGCCTGGAGTGCGAGGCATGGCTACACCTTC
NA | TRBJ1-2 | 15 | TRBV7-2 | NA | CASTGESPVDYGYTF | TGTGCCAGCACCGGAGAGTCTCCTGTTGACTATGGCTACACCTTC
NA | TRBJ1-5 | 12 | TRBV3-1/TRBV3-2 | once | CASSQGLGPQHF | TGTGCCAGCAGCCAAGGCCTCGGGCCCCAGCATTTT